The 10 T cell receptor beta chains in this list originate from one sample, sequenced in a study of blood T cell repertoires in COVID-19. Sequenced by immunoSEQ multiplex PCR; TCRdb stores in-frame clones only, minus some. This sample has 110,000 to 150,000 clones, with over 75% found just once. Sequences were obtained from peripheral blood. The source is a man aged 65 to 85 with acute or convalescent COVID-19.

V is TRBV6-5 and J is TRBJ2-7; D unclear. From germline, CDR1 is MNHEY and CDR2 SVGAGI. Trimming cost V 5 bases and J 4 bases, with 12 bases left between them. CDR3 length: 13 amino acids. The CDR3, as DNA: TGTGCCAGCAGTAATGCAGGTCGGTACGAGCAGTACTTC. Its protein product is CASSNAGRYEQYF.

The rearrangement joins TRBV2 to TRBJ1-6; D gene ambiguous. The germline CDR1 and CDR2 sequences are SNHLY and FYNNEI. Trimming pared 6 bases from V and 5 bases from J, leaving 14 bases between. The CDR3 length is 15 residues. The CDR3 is CASRPRTEDNSPLHF. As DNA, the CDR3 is TGTGCCAGCAGGCCTCGGACGGAGGATAATTCACCCCTCCACTTT.

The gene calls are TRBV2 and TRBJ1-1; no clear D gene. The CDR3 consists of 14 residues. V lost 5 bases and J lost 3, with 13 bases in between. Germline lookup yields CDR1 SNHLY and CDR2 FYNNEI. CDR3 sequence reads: CASSRRHGDTEAFF. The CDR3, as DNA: TGTGCCAGCAGTAGGAGGCATGGGGACACTGAAGCTTTCTTT. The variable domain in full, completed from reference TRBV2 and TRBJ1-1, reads EPEVTQTPSHQVTQMGQEVILRCVPISNHLYFYWYRQILGQKVEFLVSFYNNEISEKSEIFDDQFSVERPDGSNFTLKIRSTKLEDSAMYFCASSRRHGDTEAFFGQGTRLTVV.

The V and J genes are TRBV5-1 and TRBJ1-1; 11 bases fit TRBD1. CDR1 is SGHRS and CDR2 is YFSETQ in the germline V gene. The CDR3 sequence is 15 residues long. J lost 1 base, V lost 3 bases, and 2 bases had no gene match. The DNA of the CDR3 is TGCGCCAGCAGCTCCGGACAGGGGGCGAACACTGAAGCTTTCTTT. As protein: CASSSGQGANTEAFF.

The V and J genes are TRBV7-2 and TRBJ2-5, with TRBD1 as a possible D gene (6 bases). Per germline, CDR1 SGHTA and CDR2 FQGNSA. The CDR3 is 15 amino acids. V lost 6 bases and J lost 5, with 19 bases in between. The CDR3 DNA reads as TGTGCCAGCAGATGGGGCCAGGGGAGTTTTGAGACCCAGTACTTC. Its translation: CASRWGQGSFETQYF.

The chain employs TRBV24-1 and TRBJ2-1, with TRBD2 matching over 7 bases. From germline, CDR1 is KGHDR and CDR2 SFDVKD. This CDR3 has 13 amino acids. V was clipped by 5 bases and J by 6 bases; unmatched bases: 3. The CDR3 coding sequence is TGTGCCACCAGTGGACTAGCCGCCAATGAGCAGTTCTTC. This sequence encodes CATSGLAANEQFF.

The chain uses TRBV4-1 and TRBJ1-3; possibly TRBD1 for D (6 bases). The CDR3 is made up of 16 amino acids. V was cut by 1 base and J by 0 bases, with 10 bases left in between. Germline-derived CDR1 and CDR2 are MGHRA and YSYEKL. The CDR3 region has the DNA TGCGCCAGCAGCCAAGGACAGGTCCTCTCTGGAAACACCATATATTTT. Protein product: CASSQGQVLSGNTIYF.

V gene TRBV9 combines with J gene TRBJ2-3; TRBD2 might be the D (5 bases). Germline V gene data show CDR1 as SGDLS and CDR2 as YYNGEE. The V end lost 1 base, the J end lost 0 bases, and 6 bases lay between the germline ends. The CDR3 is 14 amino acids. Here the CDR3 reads CASSVLASTDTQYF. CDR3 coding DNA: TGTGCCAGCAGCGTACTAGCTAGCACAGATACGCAGTATTTT.

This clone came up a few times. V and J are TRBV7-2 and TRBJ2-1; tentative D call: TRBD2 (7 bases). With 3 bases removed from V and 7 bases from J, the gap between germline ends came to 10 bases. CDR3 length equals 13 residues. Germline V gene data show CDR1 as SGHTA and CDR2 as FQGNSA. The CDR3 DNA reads TGTGCCAGCAGCTTGGGAGGGGGTAATGAGCAGTTCTTC. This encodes CASSLGGGNEQFF.

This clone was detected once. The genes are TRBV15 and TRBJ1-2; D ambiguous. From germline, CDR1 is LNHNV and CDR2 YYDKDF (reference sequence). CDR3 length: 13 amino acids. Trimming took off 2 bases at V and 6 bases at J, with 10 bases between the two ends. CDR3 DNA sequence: TGTGCCACCAGCAGACGTCCTACCGATGGCTACACCTTC. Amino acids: CATSRRPTDGYTF. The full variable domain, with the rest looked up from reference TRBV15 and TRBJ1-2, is DAMVIQNPRYQVTQFGKPVTLSCSQTLNHNVMYWYQQKSSQAPKLLFHYYDKDFNNEADTPDNFQSRRPNTSFCFLDIRSPGLGDTAMYLCATSRRPTDGYTFGSGTRLTVV.